This entry features one TCR beta chain sequence. Its antigen remains unidentified. The CDR3 covers 13 residues. Trimming pared 4 bases from V and 9 bases from J, leaving 14 bases between. Germline V gives CDR1 SGHRS, CDR2 YFSETQ. After isolation, RNA underwent reverse transcription to generate cDNA as the sequencing template. The repertoire was sequenced with immunoSEQ multiplex PCR; TCRdb's copy has only in-frame clones and lacks some. The sample holds some 240,000 clones; 50% to 70% are singletons and the top ten take over 0.4%. The sample belongs to a study of CD8+ T cells in alopecia areata. Points from the study as a whole: More clonal than normal scalp was lesional scalp, particularly alopecia totalis/universalis.

The gene calls are TRBV5-1 and TRBJ2-1, with a tentative D call TRBD1 (7 bases). This clonotype was obtained from a human donor with alopecia areata. This specimen was CD4+ T cells sorted from blood, taken at week 0. The CDR3 here is CASSLRQGGEQFF. CDR3 DNA sequence: TGCGCCAGCAGCCTTCGACAGGGAGGTGAGCAGTTCTTC.